This is a list of T cell receptor beta chains from one sample in a study of T-cell memory formation after mild COVID-19. MiXCR, run by TCRdb on the 5' RACE reads, gives a single entry per CDR3 protein. Of around 400,000 distinct CDR3 sequences in the sample, 20% to 25% were seen once. Sequencing was done on a sample of PBMCs or a T cell subset sorted from them (not recorded which). These receptors all come from an adult woman who had mild COVID-19 (a few samples of this study predate the infection). Cell type and time point are not known. Both conserved end residues are part of each CDR3. The order of the fields is V gene, CDR3 protein.

>TRBV29-1
CSVSGGRVLLEQFF
>TRBV7-2
CASSVSGGAIDTQYF
>TRBV6-6
CASSSLAGGLDAEQFF
>TRBV6-2/TRBV6-3
CASSYRTVNYGYTF
>TRBV19
CASSIASGKYNEQFF
>TRBV12-3/TRBV12-4
CAVGGGTDTQYF
>TRBV29-1
CSVRTVTTNEQFF
>TRBV12-3/TRBV12-4
CASIKPRPTGGSYEQYF
>TRBV15
CATSRAFFRTSGGEETQYF
>TRBV6-2/TRBV6-3
CASSSTPPMGANEQFF
>TRBV5-1
CASIASGGSDTQYF
>TRBV6-5
CASSSGLAVGRGETQYF
>TRBV6-1
CASSAGGRETQYF
>TRBV11-3
CASSQRGTGPDTQYF
>TRBV11-2
CASSYLGGIYGYTF
>TRBV21-1
CASSKERDRGHYEQYF
>TRBV7-9
CASSLDSGARTDTQYF
>TRBV5-1
CASSLRGMDYGYTF
>TRBV11-2
CASSLETGNGYTF
>TRBV24-1
CATSDSETVTGELFF
>TRBV25-1
CASRLGTGGNNSPLHF
>TRBV16
CASSRTLAGGDNEQFF
>TRBV5-1
CASSQGGLQETQYF
>TRBV4-3
CASSQDWLAANNEQFF
>TRBV5-1
CASAGVNEQFF
>TRBV4-2
CASSQEAGGNQPQHF
>TRBV7-9
CASSLAPGGGNYEQYF
>TRBV20-1
CSATRLKVQETQYF
>TRBV7-9
CASSRNFRDGGSTGELFF
>TRBV6-5
CASSYSAEGGTEAFF
>TRBV4-2
CASSQALGEDEQYF
>TRBV29-1
CSVVRGTRQETQYF
>TRBV24-1
CATSDSSGGKWEQYF
>TRBV20-1
CSARDPSSGHNEQFF
>TRBV6-5
CASSSLPSRGNQPQHF
>TRBV21-1
CASSATSGVNEQFF
>TRBV7-6
CASSSLQGGYEQYF
>TRBV18
CASSPRGRIHEQFF
>TRBV18
CASSPPGATETQYF
>TRBV27
CASSEWGDYGYTF
>TRBV29-1
CSANTGTGELFF
>TRBV20-1
CSASGQSYGYTF
>TRBV20-1
CSAPSRDGGTDTQYF
>TRBV28
CASMGGLSYEQYF
>TRBV6-6
CASSYSDNYYGYTF
>TRBV7-2
CASSYPRGASTDTQYF
>TRBV9
CASSVVSGGNTEAFF
>TRBV5-1
CASSLDILAKNIQYF
>TRBV29-1
CSVESRLSQETQYF
>TRBV12-3/TRBV12-4
CASRATGPSADTQYF
>TRBV6-6
CASSYSSLAGGPQETQYF
>TRBV27
CASSLVGGANVLTF
>TRBV4-3
CASSPGTSGRNEQFF